This TCR beta chain was documented in a study of T cell repertoires in cytomegalovirus infection. Study-level information: It was the public TCR beta signatures that indicated both CMV infection and matching HLA type. General study points: CMV-specific TCR beta clonotypes restricted by HLA-C dominated the ex vivo response. Cumulated frequencies of public TCR beta families served to identify carriers of CMV plus the relevant HLA.

This clonotype was found many times. What it binds is not known. TCRdb passed the reads through MiXCR, listing each CDR3 protein once. The top ten clones hold roughly 15% of a sample with roughly 280,000 distinct CDR3 sequences, roughly 10% of them seen once. Material for sequencing was PBMCs. The TCR originated in a human donor in good health (CMV status not recorded). Some clones in this sample may be carry-over from other donors' samples.

The CDR3 is CASSPGGGRAPETQYF. CDR3 DNA sequence: TGTGCCAGCAGCCCAGGGGGCGGGAGGGCCCCAGAGACCCAGTACTTC. The rearrangement uses TRBV12-3 or TRBV12-4 and TRBJ2-5; D might be TRBD2 (9 bases). Trimming took off 6 bases at V and 4 bases at J, with 21 bases between the two ends. The CDR3 has 16 amino acids.